These 23 T cell receptor beta chains came from one sample sequenced in a study of Ad26.COV2.S vaccination and SARS-CoV-2 variants. Regarding treatment: around 19 received Ad26.COV2.S at low or high dose, single or two shots; roughly five received placebo; per-sample allocation not given. Material that was analyzed had been drawn on day 63 after the first vaccine or placebo injection. Here immunoSEQ multiplex PCR was the method, and the copy in TCRdb shows in-frame clones only, minus some. The table has 400,000 to 500,000 clones, 75% to 90% seen once; the top ten hold 2% to 3%. The input for sequencing was peripheral blood, taken in a trial of Ad26.COV2.S vaccine versus placebo. Receptor source: a person between 18 and 65 years old who received the Ad26.COV2.S COVID-19 vaccine or a placebo.

The chain employs TRBV7-2 and TRBJ1-2; TRBD1 matches 7 bases. The ends lost 4 bases at V and 0 bases at J; junction bases unmatched: 5. Germline CDR1 reads SGHTA; CDR2 reads FQGNSA. This CDR3 comprises 15 residues. The CDR3 coding sequence is TGTGCCAGCAGCTCACAGGGGTCGGCTAACTATGGCTACACCTTC. Encoded protein: CASSSQGSANYGYTF.

V usage is TRBV28 and J usage is TRBJ2-5; D is ambiguous. CDR1 is MDHEN and CDR2 is SYDVKM in the germline V gene. V was pared by 6 bases and J by 4 bases, with 9 bases between. CDR3 length: 12 residues. DNA for the CDR3: TGTGCCAGCAGCGGACCAGGAGAGACCCAGTACTTC. Protein sequence: CASSGPGETQYF.

The chain recombines TRBV16 with TRBJ2-1; D is undetermined. Germline assignment: CDR1 KGHSY and CDR2 FQNENV. The V end was cut by 2 bases, the J end by 1 base, with 6 bases between. This CDR3 contains 14 residues. The CDR3 spells CASSQRYSYNEQFF. Here the CDR3 DNA reads TGTGCCAGCAGCCAACGATATTCCTACAATGAGCAGTTCTTC.

The V and J genes are TRBV2 and TRBJ1-5; TRBD1 agrees at 8 bases. Germline V gene sequence: CDR1 SNHLY, CDR2 FYNNEI. V shed 6 bases and J 2 bases; nucleotides not matched to a gene: 3. The CDR3 runs to 14 residues. CDR3 residues: CASRLTGGNQPQHF. DNA for the CDR3: TGTGCCAGCAGATTGACAGGGGGCAATCAGCCCCAGCATTTT.

J is TRBJ2-7 and V is TRBV18; D possibly uses TRBD1 or TRBD2 (5 bases each). In germline, CDR1 is KGHSH, CDR2 LQKENI. The ends were cut back, 1 base at V and 2 bases at J, with 6 bases in the middle. This CDR3 has 13 amino acids. In DNA, the CDR3 is TGTGCCAGCTCACCACGGGGACCCTACGAGCAGTACTTC. It encodes CASSPRGPYEQYF. The full variable domain, with the rest looked up from reference TRBV18 and TRBJ2-7, is NAGVMQNPRHLVRRRGQEARLRCSPMKGHSHVYWYRQLPEEGLKFMVYLQKENIIDESGMPKERFSAEFPKEGPSILRIQQVVRGDSAAYFCASSPRGPYEQYFGPGTRLTVT.

This clone came up a few times. V usage is TRBV30 and J usage is TRBJ2-3, with D uncertain. Looked up from germline, CDR1 is GTSNPN and CDR2 is SVGIG (reference sequence). V lost 2 bases and J 5 bases, leaving 11 bases between the germline ends. This CDR3 spans 13 amino acids. CDR3 nucleotide sequence: TGTGCCTGGAGTAGGGAATCTCGAGATACGCAGTATTTT. This sequence encodes CAWSRESRDTQYF. The full variable domain, with the rest looked up from reference TRBV30 and TRBJ2-3, is SQTIHQWPATLVQPVGSPLSLECTVEGTSNPNLYWYRQAAGRGLQLLFYSVGIGQISSEVPQNLSASRPQDRQFILSSKKLLLSDSGFYLCAWSRESRDTQYFGPGTRLTVL.

J is TRBJ2-6 and V is TRBV11-2, with D possibly being TRBD1 or TRBD2 (5 bases each). Germline lookup yields CDR1 SGHAT and CDR2 FQNNGV. Trimming took off 5 bases at V and 2 bases at J, with 16 bases between the two ends. The CDR3 is 17 amino acids. CDR3 amino acids: CASSRDPGRPGANVLTF. The DNA for the CDR3 is TGTGCCAGCAGCCGGGACCCGGGTAGACCTGGGGCCAACGTCCTGACTTTC.

This clone was seen only a few times. The chain combines TRBV5-1 with TRBJ1-6; 8 positions match TRBD1. V lost 4 bases and J lost 7; bases outside the gene matches: 10. The CDR3 runs to 16 residues. Germline V lookup: CDR1 SGHRS, CDR2 YFSETQ. CDR3 coding DNA: TGCGCCAGCAGCCGAATCCCGGGACAGGAGAATTCACCCCTCCACTTT. Amino acids: CASSRIPGQENSPLHF. The variable domain in full, completed from reference TRBV5-1 and TRBJ1-6, reads KAGVTQTPRYLIKTRGQQVTLSCSPISGHRSVSWYQQTPGQGLQFLFEYFSETQRNKGNFPGRFSGRQFSNSRSEMNVSTLELGDSALYLCASSRIPGQENSPLHFGNGTRLTVT.

The rearrangement links TRBV18 to TRBJ1-6; 10 bases are a match to TRBD1. The CDR3 loop spans 15 amino acids. Per the germline V gene, CDR1 is KGHSH and CDR2 is LQKENI. V lost 5 bases and J lost 7; bases outside the gene matches: 5. The CDR3: CASSETGGGNSPLHF. The CDR3 coding sequence is TGTGCCAGCTCAGAGACAGGGGGCGGGAATTCACCCCTCCACTTT.

The rearrangement uses TRBV7-3 and TRBJ2-3; 7 bases are shared with TRBD2. J gave up 4 bases and V 3 bases, and 1 base lay outside the gene matches. This CDR3 is 13 amino acids long. Looked up from germline, CDR1 is SGHTA and CDR2 is FQGTGA. CDR3 residues: CASSFAGADTQYF. CDR3 nucleotide sequence: TGTGCCAGCAGCTTCGCGGGAGCAGATACGCAGTATTTT.

J is TRBJ2-2 and V is TRBV7-2; D may be TRBD2 (6 bases). The CDR3 consists of 14 residues. The V end lost 4 bases, the J end lost 8 bases, and 14 bases lay between the germline ends. CDR1 is SGHTA, CDR2 FQGNSA, per germline. CDR3 nucleotide sequence: TGTGCCAGCAGCTCTGGACGGACTACGGGGGAGCTGTTTTTT. This translates into CASSSGRTTGELFF.

The rearrangement joins TRBV12-3 or TRBV12-4 to TRBJ1-2; D uncertain. CDR3 size: 13 residues. Trimming removed 3 bases from V and 13 bases from J, with 18 bases in between. The CDR3 DNA is TGTGCCAGCAGTTTCGAGCCTCAAAGTTGGCCCACCTTC. Protein: CASSFEPQSWPTF.

This chain joins TRBV3-1 (or the pseudogene TRBV3-2) and TRBJ2-3; D not certain. Germline-derived CDR1 and CDR2 are LGHDT and YNNKEL (reference sequence). V was clipped by 1 base and J by 2 bases, with 4 bases between them. The CDR3 extends over 13 amino acids. The CDR3 sequence: CASSQVPTDTQYF. The CDR3 bases are TGTGCCAGCAGCCAAGTACCCACAGATACGCAGTATTTT.

The V call is TRBV7-9, the J call TRBJ2-7; 7 bases fit TRBD1. Unmatched junction bases numbered 6, after V lost 2 bases and J lost 5 bases. CDR1 is SEHNR, CDR2 FQNEAQ, per germline (reference sequence). The CDR3 is made up of 14 amino acids. CDR3 sequence: CASSLMAGGHEQYF. CDR3 nucleotide sequence: TGTGCCAGCAGCTTAATGGCAGGGGGACACGAGCAGTACTTC.

This chain links TRBV11-2 with TRBJ2-7; D is perhaps TRBD2 (5 bases). This CDR3 is built from 17 residues. V was cut by 5 bases and J by 0 bases, with 20 bases left in between. CDR1 is SGHAT, CDR2 FQNNGV, per germline. The CDR3 reads CASSLVHRDLSSYEQYF. The CDR3 DNA reads as TGTGCCAGCAGCCTTGTTCACCGGGATTTAAGCTCCTACGAGCAGTACTTC.

This chain connects TRBV7-6 to TRBJ2-2, with a possible D match to TRBD2 (6 bases). Deletions cut 2 bases from V and 4 bases from J, with 8 bases between. Per germline, CDR1 SGHVS and CDR2 FNYEAQ. The CDR3 has 14 residues. The CDR3: CASSLREFTGELFF. The CDR3 bases are TGTGCCAGCAGCTTACGGGAGTTCACCGGGGAGCTGTTTTTT.

The chain recombines TRBV6-2 or TRBV6-3 with TRBJ1-2; TRBD1 agrees at 7 bases. The CDR3 sequence is 13 residues long. V gave up 5 bases and J gave up 2 bases; unmatched junction bases: 2. Per germline, CDR1 MNHEY and CDR2 SVGEGT. CDR3 in DNA: TGTGCCAGCAGTCGGGACAGAAACTATGGCTACACCTTC. Translation: CASSRDRNYGYTF.

This clone has a single count. This sequence joins TRBV6-6 and TRBJ2-7; D ambiguous. Germline CDR1 and CDR2: MNHNY and SVGAGI (reference sequence). The CDR3 extends over 13 amino acids. V shed 6 bases and J shed 5 bases, with 14 bases lying between them. CDR3 sequence: CASSPTTRNEQYF. In nucleotides, the CDR3 is TGTGCCAGCAGCCCCACGACCCGAAACGAGCAGTACTTC.

The chain recombines TRBV5-8 with TRBJ2-7; possible D gene TRBD1, 6 bases. The CDR3 spans 14 residues. Germline CDR1 SGHTS, CDR2 YDEGEE. V was shortened by 2 bases and J by 2 bases, with 11 bases between the two germline ends. The CDR3 sequence is CASSFGRGTYEQYV. Here the CDR3 DNA reads TGTGCCAGCAGCTTCGGCAGGGGCACCTACGAGCAGTACGTC.

The DNA of the CDR3 is TGTGCCACCAGCTTTAGGGTTCGAAACACCGGGGAGCTGTTTTTT. Translation gives CATSFRVRNTGELFF. The gene calls are TRBV15 and TRBJ2-2; D gene ambiguous. Germline CDR1 and CDR2: LNHNV and YYDKDF (reference sequence). This CDR3 spans 15 amino acids. V lost 5 bases, J lost 2 bases, and 12 bases lay in between.

This clone was seen just once. The rearrangement links TRBV6-2 or TRBV6-3 to TRBJ1-5; no clear D. V lost 2 bases, J lost 4 bases, and 15 bases lay in between. Germline V CDR1 and CDR2: MNHEY, SVGEGT. This CDR3 contains 16 residues. As DNA, the CDR3 is TGTGCCAGCAGTTACCGTTTGTTACAGTCAAATCAGCCCCAGCATTTT. It yields the protein CASSYRLLQSNQPQHF.

This CDR3 is CASSFREFTDTQYF. The DNA for the CDR3 is TGTGCCAGCAGTTTTAGGGAGTTCACAGATACGCAGTATTTT. This rearrangement joins TRBV28 to TRBJ2-3, with a tentative D call TRBD2 (5 bases). Germline CDR1 reads MDHEN; CDR2 reads SYDVKM. This CDR3 spans 14 amino acids. V was clipped by 3 bases and J by 2 bases, with 9 bases between them.

The rearrangement links TRBV2 to TRBJ2-3; 9 bases match TRBD2. In germline, CDR1 is SNHLY, CDR2 FYNNEI. There are 17 residues in the CDR3. V was pared by 1 base and J by 4 bases, with 9 bases of the junction left unmatched. The CDR3 sequence: CASSEELAGSGADTQYF. For the CDR3, the DNA is TGTGCCAGCAGTGAAGAGCTAGCGGGGTCTGGGGCAGATACGCAGTATTTT.